The 19 T cell receptor beta chains below all came from one sample that was sequenced in a study of T-cell memory formation after mild COVID-19. TCRdb called the 5' RACE reads again in MiXCR, with one record for every CDR3 protein. Among about 390,000 distinct CDR3 sequences listed, under 25% were seen once. Sequencing input: PBMCs or a T cell subset sorted from them (not recorded which). The receptors were gathered from an adult woman who had mild COVID-19 (a few samples of this study predate the infection). Cell type and time point are not known.

This clonotype was seen a handful of times. The chain employs TRBV3-1 and TRBJ2-7; the match to TRBD2 covers 10 bases. The CDR3 length is 16 residues. Losses at the gene ends were 1 base for V and 6 bases for J; bases not matched to a gene: 9. Germline values: CDR1 LGHDT, CDR2 YNNKEL (reference sequence). This chain's CDR3 is CASSQGASGRLGEQYF. In DNA, the CDR3 is TGTGCCAGCAGCCAAGGGGCTAGCGGGAGATTGGGCGAGCAGTACTTC.

The V gene is TRBV12-3 or TRBV12-4, the J gene TRBJ1-1, with TRBD1 identical over 12 bases. This CDR3 comprises 16 residues. The V gene end was trimmed by 6 bases and the J gene end by 2 bases; junction bases not matched to a gene: 7. The DNA for the CDR3 is TGTGCCAGCAGGAGGGGACAGGGGGCGTTTAACACTGAAGCTTTCTTT. Protein product: CASRRGQGAFNTEAFF.

The chain combines TRBV6-6 with TRBJ1-5, with TRBD1 as a possible D gene (5 bases). Looked up from germline, CDR1 is MNHNY and CDR2 is SVGAGI (reference sequence). V shed 4 bases and J shed 0 bases, with 10 bases lying between them. The CDR3 runs to 15 residues. DNA of the CDR3: TGTGCCAGCAGTTGGCCGGGACGTAGCAATCAGCCCCAGCATTTT. Its translation: CASSWPGRSNQPQHF.

Only a few counts were recorded for this clonotype. At one boundary the junction diverges from the germline segment, which might be a read error. The chain uses TRBV2 and TRBJ2-5; 13 bases line up with TRBD2. In germline, CDR1 is SNHLY, CDR2 FYNNEI. The length of the CDR3 is 12 residues. The CDR3 is CASSETSGGKHF. As DNA, the CDR3 is TGTGCCAGCAGCGAGACTAGCGGGGGGAAGCACTTC. Full variable domain (missing parts from reference TRBV2 and TRBJ2-5): EPEVTQTPSHQVTQMGQEVILRCVPISNHLYFYWYRQILGQKVEFLVSFYNNEISEKSEIFDDQFSVERPDGSNFTLKIRSTKLEDSAMYFCASSETSGGKHFGPGTRLLVL.

This clonotype was seen only a few times. V is TRBV5-1 and J is TRBJ2-7; D might be TRBD1 or TRBD2, each matching 5 bases. V dropped 6 bases and J dropped 5 bases, with 12 bases sitting between them. Germline V CDR1 and CDR2: SGHRS, YFSETQ. The CDR3 length is 12 residues. The CDR3 nucleotides read TGCGCCAGCAAGAAAGGGACGGACGAGCAGTACTTC. As protein: CASKKGTDEQYF.

This clonotype was observed a few times. The chain joins TRBV29-1 to TRBJ1-2; weak D call: TRBD1 (5 bases). The V end lost 5 bases, the J end lost 3 bases, and 13 bases lay between the germline ends. CDR3 length equals 13 residues. The germline V gene encodes CDR1 SQVTM and CDR2 ANQGSEA. The CDR3 region is CSVSRDLHYGYTF. Here the CDR3 DNA reads TGCAGCGTTTCTAGGGACCTACACTATGGCTACACCTTC.

This clonotype was seen a handful of times. The chain recombines TRBV11-3 with TRBJ2-5; D is perhaps TRBD1 (5 bases). In germline, CDR1 is SGHNT, CDR2 YENEEA. The CDR3 sequence is 13 residues long. The V and J ends lost 1 base and 4 bases respectively, with 7 bases between them. The CDR3 region is CASSLGQSETQYF. CDR3 DNA: TGTGCCAGCAGCTTAGGACAGTCAGAGACCCAGTACTTC.

This chain links TRBV12-3 or TRBV12-4 with TRBJ1-1; D might be TRBD1 (5 bases). This CDR3 comprises 14 residues. Trimming left V 1 base short and J 6 bases short, with 12 bases between. CDR3: CASSLGAGIAEAFF. In DNA, the CDR3 is TGTGCCAGCAGTTTAGGCGCAGGGATTGCTGAAGCTTTCTTT.

This clonotype appeared a few times. The chain links TRBV19 to TRBJ1-5; the D gene is possibly TRBD1 (5 bases). Trimming left V 3 bases short and J 1 base short, with 16 bases between. The CDR3 has 17 residues. Germline CDR1 and CDR2: LNHDA and SQIVND (reference sequence). The CDR3 coding sequence is TGTGCCAGTAGTATTCCTGGGAGGGGACGCAGCAATCAGCCCCAGCATTTT. Encoded protein: CASSIPGRGRSNQPQHF.

The J gene is TRBJ2-3, the V gene TRBV7-2; D not resolved. Germline CDR1 SGHTA, CDR2 FQGNSA. V lost 5 bases and J 0 bases, leaving 18 bases between the germline ends. There are 17 residues in the CDR3. The CDR3 bases are TGTGCCAGCAGCCCCGGGTGGGCTAGTAGGAGCACAGATACGCAGTATTTT. Protein product: CASSPGWASRSTDTQYF.

This chain joins TRBV20-1 and TRBJ2-1; tentative D call: TRBD2 (6 bases). Trimming stripped 4 bases from V and 8 bases from J, with 12 bases between. The CDR3 consists of 12 residues. Germline values: CDR1 DFQATT, CDR2 SNEGSKA (reference sequence). CDR3: CSANPPGDEQFF. Written as DNA, the CDR3 is TGCAGTGCTAACCCTCCGGGGGATGAGCAGTTCTTC.

This clonotype appeared many times. The V call is TRBV12-3 or TRBV12-4, the J call TRBJ2-3, with D possibly being TRBD1 (6 bases). Trimming left V 5 bases short and J 4 bases short, with 16 bases between. The CDR3 has 15 residues. CDR3 in amino acids: CASSPQLGGSDTQYF. DNA of the CDR3: TGTGCCAGCAGTCCCCAACTAGGGGGTTCAGATACGCAGTATTTT.

On this clonotype: At one end the junction does not follow the germline gene, possibly because of a read error. V and J are TRBV4-1 and TRBJ2-2; D not resolved. There are 13 residues in the CDR3. Germline V gene lookup returns CDR1 MGHRA and CDR2 YSYEKL. CDR3 loop: CASTQQPTGELFF. The CDR3 DNA follows: TGCGCCAGCACCCAACAGCCCACCGGGGAGCTGTTTTTT.

This clonotype appeared a few times. The J gene is TRBJ2-1, the V gene TRBV6-5; 13 bases map to TRBD2. Germline trimming cut 5 bases from V and 6 bases from J; bases unmatched to any gene: 4. Germline CDR1 reads MNHEY; CDR2 reads SVGAGI. This CDR3 has 15 residues. CDR3 residues: CASSILAGGPNEQFF. CDR3 coding DNA: TGTGCCAGCAGTATACTAGCGGGAGGGCCCAATGAGCAGTTCTTC.

The CDR3 DNA reads as TGTGCCAGCAGCTTAGGGGGCGCCTTCTCCTACGAGCAGTACTTC. As protein: CASSLGGAFSYEQYF. This chain uses TRBV7-9 with TRBJ2-7; possible D gene TRBD1, 5 bases. The V end lost 1 base, the J end lost 0 bases, and 10 bases lay between the germline ends. The CDR3 is 15 amino acids. From germline, CDR1 is SEHNR and CDR2 FQNEAQ (reference sequence).

The chain links TRBV12-3 or TRBV12-4 to TRBJ1-2; 8 bases agree with TRBD1. V trimming: 6 bases; J trimming: 4 bases; junction bases outside the gene matches: 7. The CDR3 is 14 residues long. CDR3 loop: CASSFYGQGYGYTF. CDR3 DNA: TGTGCCAGCAGCTTTTATGGACAGGGCTATGGCTACACCTTC.

This clonotype was counted between two and nine times. The chain carries TRBV24-1 and TRBJ2-1, with 8 bases matching TRBD1. The trim removed 4 bases at V and 7 bases at J, leaving 11 bases unmatched. There are 16 residues in the CDR3. Germline V CDR1 and CDR2: KGHDR, SFDVKD. The CDR3 spells CATSERGTGTRNEQFF. In DNA, the CDR3 is TGTGCCACCAGTGAACGCGGGACAGGTACCCGGAATGAGCAGTTCTTC.

This rearrangement joins TRBV5-1 to TRBJ2-3; D perhaps matches TRBD2 (6 bases). Germline CDR1 reads SGHRS; CDR2 reads YFSETQ. The ends were cut back, 5 bases at V and 2 bases at J, with 12 bases in the middle. This CDR3 spans 14 amino acids. The CDR3 bases are TGCGCCAGCAGAGCGGCTAGCGTCACAGATACGCAGTATTTT. Protein product: CASRAASVTDTQYF.

This clonotype occurred a few times. This chain uses TRBV9 with TRBJ2-2, with 9 positions matching TRBD2. Germline CDR1 reads SGDLS; CDR2 reads YYNGEE. This CDR3 comprises 17 residues. V lost 5 bases, J lost 4 bases, and 12 bases stayed unmatched. This CDR3 is CASSHNRAAGGTGELFF. As DNA, the CDR3 is TGTGCCAGCAGTCACAACAGGGCAGCGGGGGGCACCGGGGAGCTGTTTTTT.